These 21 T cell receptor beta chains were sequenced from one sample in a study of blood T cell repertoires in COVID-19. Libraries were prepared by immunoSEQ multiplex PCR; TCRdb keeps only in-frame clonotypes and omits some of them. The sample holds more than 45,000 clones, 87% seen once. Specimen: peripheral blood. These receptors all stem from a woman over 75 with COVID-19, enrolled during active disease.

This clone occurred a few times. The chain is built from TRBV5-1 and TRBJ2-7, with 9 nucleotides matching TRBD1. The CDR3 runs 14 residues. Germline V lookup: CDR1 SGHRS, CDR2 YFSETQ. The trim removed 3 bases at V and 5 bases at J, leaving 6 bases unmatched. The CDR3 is CASSSDRGGHEQYF. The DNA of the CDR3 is TGCGCCAGCAGCTCGGACAGGGGTGGACACGAGCAGTACTTC.

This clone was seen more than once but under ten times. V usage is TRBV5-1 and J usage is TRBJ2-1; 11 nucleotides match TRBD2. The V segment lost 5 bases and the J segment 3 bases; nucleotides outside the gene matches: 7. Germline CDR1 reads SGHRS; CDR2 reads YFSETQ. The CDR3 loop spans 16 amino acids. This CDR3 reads CASSPRLAGLYNEQFF. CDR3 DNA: TGCGCCAGCAGTCCTAGACTAGCGGGGCTCTACAATGAGCAGTTCTTC. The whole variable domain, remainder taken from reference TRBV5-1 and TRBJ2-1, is KAGVTQTPRYLIKTRGQQVTLSCSPISGHRSVSWYQQTPGQGLQFLFEYFSETQRNKGNFPGRFSGRQFSNSRSEMNVSTLELGDSALYLCASSPRLAGLYNEQFFGPGTRLTVL.

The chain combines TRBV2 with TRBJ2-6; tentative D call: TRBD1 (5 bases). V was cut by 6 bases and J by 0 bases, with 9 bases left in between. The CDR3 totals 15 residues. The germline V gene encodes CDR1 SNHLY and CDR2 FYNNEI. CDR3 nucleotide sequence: TGTGCCAGCAGAACAGGTTACTCTGGGGCCAACGTCCTGACTTTC. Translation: CASRTGYSGANVLTF.

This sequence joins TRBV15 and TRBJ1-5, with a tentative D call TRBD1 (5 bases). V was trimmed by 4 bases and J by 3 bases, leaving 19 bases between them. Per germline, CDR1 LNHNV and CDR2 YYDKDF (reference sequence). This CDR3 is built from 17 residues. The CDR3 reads CATSTRGAGGDNQPQHF. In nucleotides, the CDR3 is TGTGCCACCAGCACCCGGGGAGCGGGGGGGGACAATCAGCCCCAGCATTTT.

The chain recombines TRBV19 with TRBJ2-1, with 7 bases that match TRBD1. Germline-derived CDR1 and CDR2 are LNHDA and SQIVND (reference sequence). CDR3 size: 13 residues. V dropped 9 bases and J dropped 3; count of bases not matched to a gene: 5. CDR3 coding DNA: TGTGCCAGCGGGACAGACCACTACAATGAGCAGTTCTTC. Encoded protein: CASGTDHYNEQFF.

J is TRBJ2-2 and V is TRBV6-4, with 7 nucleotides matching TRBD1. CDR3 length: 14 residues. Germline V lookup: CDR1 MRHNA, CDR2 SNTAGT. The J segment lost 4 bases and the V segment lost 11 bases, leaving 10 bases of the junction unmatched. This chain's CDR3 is CASRDRDSTGELFF. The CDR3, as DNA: TGTGCCTCCCGGGACAGAGATTCCACCGGGGAGCTGTTTTTT.

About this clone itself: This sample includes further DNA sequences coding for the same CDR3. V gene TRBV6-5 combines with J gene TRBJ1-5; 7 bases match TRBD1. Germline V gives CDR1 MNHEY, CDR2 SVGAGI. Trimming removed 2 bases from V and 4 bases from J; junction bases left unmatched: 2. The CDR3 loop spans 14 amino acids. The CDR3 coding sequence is TGTGCCAGCAGTTACAGGGGGCAAAATCAGCCCCAGCATTTT. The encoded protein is CASSYRGQNQPQHF.

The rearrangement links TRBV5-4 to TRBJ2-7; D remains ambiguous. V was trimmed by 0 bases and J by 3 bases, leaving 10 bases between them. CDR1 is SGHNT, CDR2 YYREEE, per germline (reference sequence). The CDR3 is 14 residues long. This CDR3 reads CASSLAGRIYEQYF. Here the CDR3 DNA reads TGTGCCAGCAGCTTGGCGGGTAGGATCTACGAGCAGTACTTC.

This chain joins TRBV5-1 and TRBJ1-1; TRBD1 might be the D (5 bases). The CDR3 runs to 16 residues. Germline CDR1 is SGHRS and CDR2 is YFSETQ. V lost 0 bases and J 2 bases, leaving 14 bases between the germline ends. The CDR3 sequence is CASSLDWGHFNTEAFF. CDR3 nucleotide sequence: TGCGCCAGCAGCTTGGATTGGGGCCATTTCAACACTGAAGCTTTCTTT.

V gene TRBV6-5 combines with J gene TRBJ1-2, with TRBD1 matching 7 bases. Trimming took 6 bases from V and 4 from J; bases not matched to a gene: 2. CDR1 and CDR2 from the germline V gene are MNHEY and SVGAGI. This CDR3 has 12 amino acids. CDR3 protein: CASSRDSYGYTF. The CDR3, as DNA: TGTGCCAGCAGCAGGGACAGCTATGGCTACACCTTC.

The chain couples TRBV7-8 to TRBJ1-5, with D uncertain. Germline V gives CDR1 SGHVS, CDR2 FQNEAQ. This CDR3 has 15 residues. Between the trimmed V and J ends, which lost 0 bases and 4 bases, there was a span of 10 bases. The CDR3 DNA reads TGTGCCAGCAGCTTAGCGGGCAGACAAAATCAGCCCCAGCATTTT. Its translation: CASSLAGRQNQPQHF.

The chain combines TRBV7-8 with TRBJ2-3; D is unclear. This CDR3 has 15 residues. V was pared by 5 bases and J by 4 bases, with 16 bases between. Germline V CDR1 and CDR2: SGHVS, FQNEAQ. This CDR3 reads CASSPYAQLPDTQYF. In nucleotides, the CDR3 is TGTGCCAGCAGCCCCTACGCACAGTTGCCAGATACGCAGTATTTT. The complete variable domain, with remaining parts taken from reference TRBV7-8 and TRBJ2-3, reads GAGVSQSPRYKVAKRGQDVALRCDPISGHVSLFWYQQALGQGPEFLTYFQNEAQLDKSGLPSDRFFAERPEGSVSTLKIQRTQQEDSAVYLCASSPYAQLPDTQYFGPGTRLTVL.

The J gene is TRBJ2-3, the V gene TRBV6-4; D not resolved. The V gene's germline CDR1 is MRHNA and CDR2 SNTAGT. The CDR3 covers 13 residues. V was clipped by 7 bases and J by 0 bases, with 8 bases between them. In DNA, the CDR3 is TGTGCCAGCAAGGCGACTAGCACAGATACGCAGTATTTT. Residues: CASKATSTDTQYF.

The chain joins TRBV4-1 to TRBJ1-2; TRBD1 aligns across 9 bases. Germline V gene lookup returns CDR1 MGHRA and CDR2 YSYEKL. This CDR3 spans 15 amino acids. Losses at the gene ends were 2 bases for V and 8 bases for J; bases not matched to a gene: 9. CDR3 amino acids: CASSQPTGGYYGYTF. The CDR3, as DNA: TGCGCCAGCAGCCAACCTACAGGGGGCTATTACGGCTACACCTTC.

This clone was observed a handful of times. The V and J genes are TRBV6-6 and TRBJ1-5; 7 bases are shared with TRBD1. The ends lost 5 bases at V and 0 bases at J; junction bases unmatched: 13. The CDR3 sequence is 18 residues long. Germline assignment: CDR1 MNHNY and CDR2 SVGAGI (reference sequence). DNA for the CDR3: TGTGCCAGCAGTCAGAGGAGGGGGCCCCAATTTAGCAATCAGCCCCAGCATTTT. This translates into CASSQRRGPQFSNQPQHF.

In DNA form, the CDR3 reads TGTGCCAGCTCACCGCGTGAAGAGGGCGAAGCTTTCTTT. This encodes CASSPREEGEAFF. The rearrangement links TRBV18 to TRBJ1-1; D not resolved. Germline loops: CDR1 KGHSH, CDR2 LQKENI. CDR3 length: 13 residues. Deletions cut 3 bases from V and 8 bases from J, with 13 bases between.

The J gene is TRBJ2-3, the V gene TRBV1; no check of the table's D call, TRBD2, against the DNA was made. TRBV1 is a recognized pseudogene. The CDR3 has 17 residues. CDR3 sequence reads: CTSSQDRAGGSTDTQYF. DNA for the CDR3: TGCACCAGCAGCCAAGATCGGGCGGGGGGGAGCACAGATACGCAGTATTTT.

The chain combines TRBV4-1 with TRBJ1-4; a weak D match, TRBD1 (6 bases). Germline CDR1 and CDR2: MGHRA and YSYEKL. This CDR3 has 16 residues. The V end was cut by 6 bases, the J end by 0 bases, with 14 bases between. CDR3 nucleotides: TGCGCCAGCAGTTTCCAGGGGCTTGCAACTAATGAAAAACTGTTTTTT. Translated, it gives CASSFQGLATNEKLFF.

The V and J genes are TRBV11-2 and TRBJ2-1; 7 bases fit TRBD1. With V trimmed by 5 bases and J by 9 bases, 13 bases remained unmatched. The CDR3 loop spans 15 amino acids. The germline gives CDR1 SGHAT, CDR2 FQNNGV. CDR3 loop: CASSLAQGQGGEQFF. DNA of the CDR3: TGTGCCAGCAGCCTGGCACAGGGGCAAGGAGGTGAGCAGTTCTTC.

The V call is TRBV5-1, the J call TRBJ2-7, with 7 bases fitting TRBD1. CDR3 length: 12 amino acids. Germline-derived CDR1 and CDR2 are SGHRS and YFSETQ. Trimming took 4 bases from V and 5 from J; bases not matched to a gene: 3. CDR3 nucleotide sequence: TGCGCCAGCAGCCCGGACAGGCACGAGCAGTACTTC. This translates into CASSPDRHEQYF.

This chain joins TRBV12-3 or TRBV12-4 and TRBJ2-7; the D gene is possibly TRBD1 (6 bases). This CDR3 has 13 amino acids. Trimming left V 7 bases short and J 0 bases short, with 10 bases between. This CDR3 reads CASTQDSSYEQYF. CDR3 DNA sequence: TGTGCCAGCACCCAGGACAGCTCCTACGAGCAGTACTTC.